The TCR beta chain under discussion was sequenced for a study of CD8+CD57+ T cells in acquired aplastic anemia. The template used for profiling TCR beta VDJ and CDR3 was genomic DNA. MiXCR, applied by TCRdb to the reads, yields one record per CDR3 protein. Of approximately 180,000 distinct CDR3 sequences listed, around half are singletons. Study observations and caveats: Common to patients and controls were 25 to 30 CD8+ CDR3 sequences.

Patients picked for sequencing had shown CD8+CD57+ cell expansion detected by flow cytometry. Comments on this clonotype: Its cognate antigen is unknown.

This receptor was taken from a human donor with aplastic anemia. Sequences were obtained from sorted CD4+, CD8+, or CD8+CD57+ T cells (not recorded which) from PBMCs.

In DNA, the CDR3 is TGTGCCAGCAGCTTAACGGAGTCAGTGAGGACCCAGTACTTC. This sequence encodes CASSLTESVRTQYF. The chain joins TRBV7-9 to TRBJ2-5; D gene unclear. Germline V gene data show CDR1 as SEHNR and CDR2 as FQNEAQ (reference sequence). V lost 2 bases, J lost 7 bases, and 14 bases lay in between. There are 14 residues in the CDR3.